These T cell receptor beta chains were read from a single sample in a study of blood T cell repertoires in COVID-19. The assay was immunoSEQ multiplex PCR, and TCRdb's table has in-frame clones only and misses some. Found here are about 250,000 clones, 90% of them singletons; the top ten hold around 2.3%. Sequenced material: peripheral blood. Source of these receptors: a woman aged 60 to 75 with COVID-19, enrolled during active disease. CDR3s include the opening cysteine and the closing phenylalanine or tryptophan. A D gene is named only where the DNA matches it firmly.

CASSPGFNYGYTF	TRBV7-2	TRBJ1-2	.
CASSYGTASNQPQHF	TRBV5-4	TRBJ1-5	TRBD1
CASGPGPGSSYNSPLHF	TRBV12-5	TRBJ1-6	.
CASSEGDGPHGYTF	TRBV9	TRBJ1-2	.
CASSRDRVDEQYF	TRBV9	TRBJ2-7	TRBD1
CASSQFPGYEQYF	TRBV23-1	TRBJ2-7	.
CASSQGGPGGFEKLFF	TRBV3-1/TRBV3-2	TRBJ1-4	TRBD1
CASSPARGSGTEAFF	TRBV11-2	TRBJ1-1	.
CASMGQGAYEQYF	TRBV14	TRBJ2-7	TRBD1
CASNSRNTGELFF	TRBV9	TRBJ2-2	.
CASSGTVQNTEAFF	TRBV2	TRBJ1-1	TRBD1
CASSPGTGGYQETQYF	TRBV19	TRBJ2-5	TRBD2
CASSLPTGPTEAFF	TRBV5-6	TRBJ1-1	.
CASSSRGTEAFF	TRBV7-9	TRBJ1-1	TRBD1
CASSQETTGNYGYTF	TRBV3-1/TRBV3-2	TRBJ1-2	TRBD1
CASSFGASQIYEQYF	TRBV7-8	TRBJ2-7	.
CASSLGRWETQYF	TRBV7-2	TRBJ2-5	.
CAWSLEDRYNEQFF	TRBV30	TRBJ2-1	TRBD1
CSTRRGNTEAFF	TRBV29-1	TRBJ1-1	.
CASSPLNSPLHF	TRBV3-1/TRBV3-2	TRBJ1-6	.
CASSQDLERGSTDTQYF	TRBV4-3	TRBJ2-3	TRBD2
CASGPPDHRQRAYGYTF	TRBV7-2	TRBJ1-2	.
CASSGSSGVSETQYF	TRBV25-1	TRBJ2-5	TRBD2
CASSQDRAGRAAFF	TRBV14	TRBJ1-1	.
CASSQRTAYTGELFF	TRBV7-2	TRBJ2-2	.
CASSSVGIAGGGTGELFF	TRBV27	TRBJ2-2	TRBD1
CASSFHDRANTEAFF	TRBV5-1	TRBJ1-1	TRBD1
CAWSVGLNNSPLHF	TRBV30	TRBJ1-6	.
CASSWAGGREQYF	TRBV5-4	TRBJ2-7	TRBD1
CAISAVGGGPGGYTF	TRBV10-3	TRBJ1-2	TRBD1
CASSAGTAPEAFF	TRBV3-1/TRBV3-2	TRBJ1-1	TRBD1
CASSPRLAGNTGELFF	TRBV9	TRBJ2-2	TRBD2
CATPPEGLLWANVLTF	TRBV5-8	TRBJ2-6	.
CASSGHPEREVRDYGYTF	TRBV6-4	TRBJ1-2	.
CASGSGQRSNQPQHF	TRBV6-5	TRBJ1-5	.
CASSLDPQGHSGNTIYF	TRBV7-2	TRBJ1-3	.
CASSEDRGDTGELFF	TRBV5-1	TRBJ2-2	TRBD1
CASSSEDRALDEQYF	TRBV5-1	TRBJ2-7	TRBD1
CSVQRQGAGGYTF	TRBV29-1	TRBJ1-2	TRBD1
CASSIIGGNQPQHF	TRBV19	TRBJ1-5	.
CASSLATGVYGYTF	TRBV7-9	TRBJ1-2	TRBD1
CATSPGTGGYNEQFF	TRBV15	TRBJ2-1	TRBD1
CASSPETGQPQHF	TRBV5-5	TRBJ1-5	.
CASSGTQGPTEAFF	TRBV18	TRBJ1-1	.
CASGSEDRYGYTF	TRBV7-9	TRBJ1-2	.
CASSQGTFNEQFF	TRBV6-4	TRBJ2-1	.
CASSEEAGGPYEQYF	TRBV6-1	TRBJ2-7	TRBD2
CASSGGQGGTYNEQFF	TRBV9	TRBJ2-1	TRBD1
CAIKRDYQETQYF	TRBV10-3	TRBJ2-5	.
CASRPGRGVGYTF	TRBV2	TRBJ1-2	.
CASSIGLQGISGNTIYF	TRBV19	TRBJ1-3	.
CSASVPGLGNTGELFF	TRBV20-1	TRBJ2-2	TRBD2
CASSQGTSSYNEQFF	TRBV3-1/TRBV3-2	TRBJ2-1	TRBD2
CAITLSSYNEQFF	TRBV10-3	TRBJ2-1	.
CASSGTESYGYTF	TRBV7-9	TRBJ1-2	TRBD1